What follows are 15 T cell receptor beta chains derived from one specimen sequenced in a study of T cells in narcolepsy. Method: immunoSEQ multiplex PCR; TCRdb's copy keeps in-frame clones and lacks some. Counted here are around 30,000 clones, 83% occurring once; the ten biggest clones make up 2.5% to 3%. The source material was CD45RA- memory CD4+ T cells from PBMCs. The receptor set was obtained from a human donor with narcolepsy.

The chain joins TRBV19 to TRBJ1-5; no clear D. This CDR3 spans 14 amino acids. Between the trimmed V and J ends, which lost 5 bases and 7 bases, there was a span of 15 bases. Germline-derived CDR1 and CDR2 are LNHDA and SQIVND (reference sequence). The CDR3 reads CASSLLAPGQPQHF. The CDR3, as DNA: TGTGCCAGTAGTCTCCTGGCCCCCGGGCAGCCCCAGCATTTT. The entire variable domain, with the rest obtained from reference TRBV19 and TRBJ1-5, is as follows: DGGITQSPKYLFRKEGQNVTLSCEQNLNHDAMYWYRQDPGQGLRLIYYSQIVNDFQKGDIAEGYSVSREKKESFPLTVTSAQKNPTAFYLCASSLLAPGQPQHFGDGTRLSIL.

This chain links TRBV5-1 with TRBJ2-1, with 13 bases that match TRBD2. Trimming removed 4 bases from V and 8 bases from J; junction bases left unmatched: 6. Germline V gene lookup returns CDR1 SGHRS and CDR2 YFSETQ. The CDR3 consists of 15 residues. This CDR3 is CASSTGTSGADEQFF. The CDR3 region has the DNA TGCGCCAGCAGCACCGGGACTAGCGGGGCCGATGAGCAGTTCTTC. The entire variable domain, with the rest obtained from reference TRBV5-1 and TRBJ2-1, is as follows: KAGVTQTPRYLIKTRGQQVTLSCSPISGHRSVSWYQQTPGQGLQFLFEYFSETQRNKGNFPGRFSGRQFSNSRSEMNVSTLELGDSALYLCASSTGTSGADEQFFGPGTRLTVL.

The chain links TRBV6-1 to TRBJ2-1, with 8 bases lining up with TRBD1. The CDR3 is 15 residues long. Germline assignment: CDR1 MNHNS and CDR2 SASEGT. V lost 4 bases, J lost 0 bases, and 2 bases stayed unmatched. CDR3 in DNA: TGTGCCAGCAGTGGGACAGGGAACTCCTACAATGAGCAGTTCTTC. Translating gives CASSGTGNSYNEQFF.

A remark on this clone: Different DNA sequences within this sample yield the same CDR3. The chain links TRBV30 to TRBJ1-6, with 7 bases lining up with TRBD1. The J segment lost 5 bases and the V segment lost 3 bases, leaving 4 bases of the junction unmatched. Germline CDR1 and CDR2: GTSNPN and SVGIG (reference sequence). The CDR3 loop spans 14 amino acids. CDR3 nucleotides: TGTGCCTGGAGACGGCAGGGGGATAATTCACCCCTCCACTTT. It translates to CAWRRQGDNSPLHF. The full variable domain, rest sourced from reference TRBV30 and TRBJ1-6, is SQTIHQWPATLVQPVGSPLSLECTVEGTSNPNLYWYRQAAGRGLQLLFYSVGIGQISSEVPQNLSASRPQDRQFILSSKKLLLSDSGFYLCAWRRQGDNSPLHFGNGTRLTVT.

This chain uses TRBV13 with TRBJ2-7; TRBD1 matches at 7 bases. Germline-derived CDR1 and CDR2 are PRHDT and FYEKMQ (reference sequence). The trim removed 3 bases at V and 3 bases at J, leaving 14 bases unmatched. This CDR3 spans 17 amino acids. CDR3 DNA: TGTGCCAGCAGCTTTTCCACACAGGGGAGAAGGGGCTACGAGCAGTACTTC. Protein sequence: CASSFSTQGRRGYEQYF. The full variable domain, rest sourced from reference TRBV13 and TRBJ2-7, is AAGVIQSPRHLIKEKRETATLKCYPIPRHDTVYWYQQGPGQDPQFLISFYEKMQSDKGSIPDRFSAQQFSDYHSELNMSSLELGDSALYFCASSFSTQGRRGYEQYFGPGTRLTVT.

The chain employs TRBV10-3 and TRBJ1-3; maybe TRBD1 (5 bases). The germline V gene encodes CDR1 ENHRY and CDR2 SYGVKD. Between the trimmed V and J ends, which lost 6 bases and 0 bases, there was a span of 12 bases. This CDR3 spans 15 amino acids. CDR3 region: CAIRTGPDSGNTIYF. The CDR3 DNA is TGTGCCATCAGAACAGGACCCGACTCTGGAAACACCATATATTTT.

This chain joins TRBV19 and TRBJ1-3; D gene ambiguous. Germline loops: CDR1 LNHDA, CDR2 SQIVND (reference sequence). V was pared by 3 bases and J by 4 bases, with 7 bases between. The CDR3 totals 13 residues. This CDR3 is CASSIFLGNTIYF. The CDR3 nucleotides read TGTGCCAGTAGTATTTTCCTCGGAAACACCATATATTTT.

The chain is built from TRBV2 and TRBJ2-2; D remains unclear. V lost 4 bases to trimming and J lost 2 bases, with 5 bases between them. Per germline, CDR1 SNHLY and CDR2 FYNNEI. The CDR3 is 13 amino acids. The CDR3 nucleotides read TGTGCCAGCAGTGTGGATAACACCGGGGAGCTGTTTTTT. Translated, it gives CASSVDNTGELFF.

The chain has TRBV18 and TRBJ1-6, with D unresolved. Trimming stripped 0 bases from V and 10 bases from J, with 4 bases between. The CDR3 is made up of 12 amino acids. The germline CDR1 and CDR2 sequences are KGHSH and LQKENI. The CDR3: CASSPPNSPLHF. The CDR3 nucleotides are TGTGCCAGCTCACCACCGAACTCACCCCTCCACTTT.

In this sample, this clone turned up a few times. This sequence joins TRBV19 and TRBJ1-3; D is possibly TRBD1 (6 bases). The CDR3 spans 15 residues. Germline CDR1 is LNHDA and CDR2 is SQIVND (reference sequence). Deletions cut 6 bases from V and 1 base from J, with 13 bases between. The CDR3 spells CASSQTGRSGNTIYF. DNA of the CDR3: TGTGCCAGTAGCCAAACAGGGCGTTCTGGAAACACCATATATTTT.

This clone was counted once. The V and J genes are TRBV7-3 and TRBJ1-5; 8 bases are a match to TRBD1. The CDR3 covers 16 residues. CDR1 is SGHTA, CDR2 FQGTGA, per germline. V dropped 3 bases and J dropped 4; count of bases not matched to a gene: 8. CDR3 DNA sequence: TGTGCCAGCAGCTTGGACAGGGTTGGGGCAAATCAGCCCCAGCATTTT. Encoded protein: CASSLDRVGANQPQHF.

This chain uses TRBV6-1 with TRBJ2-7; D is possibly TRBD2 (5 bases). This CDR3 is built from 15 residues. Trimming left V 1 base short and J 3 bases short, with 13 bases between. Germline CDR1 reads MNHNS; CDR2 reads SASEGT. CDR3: CASSEGFGNLYEQYF. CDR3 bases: TGTGCCAGCAGTGAAGGGTTCGGGAACCTCTACGAGCAGTACTTC.

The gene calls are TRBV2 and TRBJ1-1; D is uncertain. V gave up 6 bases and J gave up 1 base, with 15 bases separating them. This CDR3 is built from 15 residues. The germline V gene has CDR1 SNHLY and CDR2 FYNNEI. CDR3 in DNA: TGTGCCAGCAGCGTAGGGAGGGCCGCGAACACTGAAGCTTTCTTT. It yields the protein CASSVGRAANTEAFF. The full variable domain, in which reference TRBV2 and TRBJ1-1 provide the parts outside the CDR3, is EPEVTQTPSHQVTQMGQEVILRCVPISNHLYFYWYRQILGQKVEFLVSFYNNEISEKSEIFDDQFSVERPDGSNFTLKIRSTKLEDSAMYFCASSVGRAANTEAFFGQGTRLTVV.

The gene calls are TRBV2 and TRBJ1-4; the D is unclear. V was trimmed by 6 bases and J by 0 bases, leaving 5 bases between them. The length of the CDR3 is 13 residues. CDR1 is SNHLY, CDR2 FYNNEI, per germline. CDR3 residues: CASRQTTNEKLFF. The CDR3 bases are TGTGCCAGCAGACAGACAACTAATGAAAAACTGTTTTTT.

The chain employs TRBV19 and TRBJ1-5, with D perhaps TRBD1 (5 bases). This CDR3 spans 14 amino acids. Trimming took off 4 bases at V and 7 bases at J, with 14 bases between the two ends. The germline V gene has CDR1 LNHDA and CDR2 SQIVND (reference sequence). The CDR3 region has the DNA TGTGCCAGTAGTACTCAGGGATCAGGACAGCCCCAGCATTTT. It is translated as CASSTQGSGQPQHF.